The clone carrying this T cell receptor (beta chain) has a count of ten or more. Documented time point: newly diagnosed GD, antithyroid drugs for less than 3 months. The TCR library used RNA extracted from PBMCs. This record belongs to a study of regulatory T cells in long-lasting Graves disease. From germline, CDR1 is MDHEN and CDR2 SYDVKM. V lost 3 bases, J lost 3 bases, and 12 bases lay in between. The CDR3 sequence is 14 residues long. The TCR beta library used iRepertoire HTBI primers with Arm-PCR amplification of CDR3. In TCRdb, the multiplex PCR reads were re-called with MiXCR into one record per CDR3 protein. This sample has a few hundred thousand distinct CDR3 sequences; 16% occur once, and the top ten carry approximately 22%. These data were also reused for a study on T cells in Graves' hyperthyroidism and ophthalmopathy. That investigation notes: The authors deemed Graves' hyperthyroidism stable absent ophthalmopathy progression within 18 months. A first-round RT-PCR of the TCR CDR3 used the HTBI primer set.

The TCR sequence derives from a woman in her late teens or twenties with Graves disease. Sequencing used peripheral blood mononuclear cells (PBMCs), obtained at new diagnosis, from a patient treated with antithyroid drugs. This rearrangement joins TRBV28 to TRBJ2-7, with a weak D call TRBD2 (6 bases). DNA for the CDR3: TGTGCCAGCAGTTTGGGGAGGCTCTTCTACGAGCAGTACTTC. Protein: CASSLGRLFYEQYF.